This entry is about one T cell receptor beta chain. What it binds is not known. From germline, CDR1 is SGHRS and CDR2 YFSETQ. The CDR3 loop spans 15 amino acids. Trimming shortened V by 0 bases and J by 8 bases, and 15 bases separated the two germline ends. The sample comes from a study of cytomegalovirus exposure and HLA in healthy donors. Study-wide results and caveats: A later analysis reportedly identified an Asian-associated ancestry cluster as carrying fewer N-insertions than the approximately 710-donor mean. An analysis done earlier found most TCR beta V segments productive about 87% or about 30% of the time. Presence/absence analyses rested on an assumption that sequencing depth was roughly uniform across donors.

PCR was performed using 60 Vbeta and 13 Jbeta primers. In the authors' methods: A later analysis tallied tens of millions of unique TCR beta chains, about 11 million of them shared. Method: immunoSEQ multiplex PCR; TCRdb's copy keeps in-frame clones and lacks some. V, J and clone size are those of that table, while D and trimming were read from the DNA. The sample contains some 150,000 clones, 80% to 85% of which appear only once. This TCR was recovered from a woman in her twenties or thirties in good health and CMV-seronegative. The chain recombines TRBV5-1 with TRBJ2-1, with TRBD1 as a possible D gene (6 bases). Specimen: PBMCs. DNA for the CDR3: TGCGCCAGCAGCTTGGGGGGGCCACCCTTGGATGAGCAGTTCTTC. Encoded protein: CASSLGGPPLDEQFF.